A selection of T cell receptor beta chains follows, all from one sample in a study of radiation and T cells in renal cell carcinoma. Generated by immunoSEQ multiplex PCR, the TCRdb table keeps only in-frame clones and is missing some. The repertoire holds roughly 130,000 clones, with 88% as singletons. The input for sequencing was blood, taken from a patient whose treatment included radiotherapy and nephrectomy. The receptors here all came from a woman aged 70-85 years with renal cell carcinoma. Both conserved end residues are part of each CDR3. The D gene is left open where the match is weak. Not all rows give a size; the values are once, few, many and, for expanded clones, a class.

V: TRBV6-1
J: TRBJ1-2
size: -
D: -
DNA: TGTGCCAGCAGTGTCGACACCTTCCCGGGGGCCGGCTACACCTTC
CDR3: CASSVDTFPGAGYTF

V: TRBV5-4
J: TRBJ2-7
size: -
D: -
DNA: TGTGCCAGCAGCTTGGAGGCAGGATCCTACGAGCAGTACTTC
CDR3: CASSLEAGSYEQYF

V: TRBV30
J: TRBJ1-1
size: -
D: -
DNA: TGTGCCTGGAGTGTTGGGGGGGGCGGCACTGAAGCTTTCTTT
CDR3: CAWSVGGGGTEAFF

V: TRBV7-8
J: TRBJ1-5
size: -
D: -
DNA: TGTGCCAGCACACAGCCTAGCAATCAGCCCCAGCATTTT
CDR3: CASTQPSNQPQHF

V: TRBV28
J: TRBJ1-6
size: -
D: -
DNA: TGTGCCAGCAGCGCCGTAGGGACCTATAATTCACCCCTCCACTTT
CDR3: CASSAVGTYNSPLHF

V: TRBV5-1
J: TRBJ1-1
size: -
D: TRBD1
DNA: TGCGCCAGCACGAGACAGGGGATGAACACTGAAGCTTTCTTT
CDR3: CASTRQGMNTEAFF

V: TRBV9
J: TRBJ1-4
size: -
D: TRBD1
DNA: TGTGCCAGCAGCGGACAGGGGGCGGGGGAAAAACTGTTTTTT
CDR3: CASSGQGAGEKLFF

V: TRBV7-9
J: TRBJ2-7
size: -
D: TRBD2
DNA: TGTGCCAGCAGCTTAGGGAGTGGAGCGGGGGGAAACGAGCAGTACTTC
CDR3: CASSLGSGAGGNEQYF

V: TRBV6-6
J: TRBJ1-1
size: few
D: TRBD1
DNA: TGTGCCAGCAGTTACAGACAGGGTTTGAACACTGAAGCTTTCTTT
CDR3: CASSYRQGLNTEAFF

V: TRBV4-3
J: TRBJ2-2
size: -
D: -
DNA: TGCGCCAGCAGCCAAGAGTTAGTTTTGTTAAACACCGGGGAGCTGTTTTTT
CDR3: CASSQELVLLNTGELFF